Sequencing of this TCR beta chain was carried out in a study of T-cell memory formation after mild COVID-19. For the study at large: Clustering of TCRs was largely donor specific.

This clonotype was counted only a few times. Antigen specificity is unknown. Overall study findings and caveats: Memory from before infection featured some responding clones, which suggests cross-reactive memory joined. CD4+ clones that contracted lay mainly in CM and EM; CD8+ ones lay in EMRA.

The authors produced TCR alpha and TCR beta cDNA libraries with sample barcodes and UMIs by 5'RACE using constant-segment primers. TCRdb ran MiXCR on the 5' RACE reads and lists one entry per CDR3 protein. The sample lists about 320,000 distinct CDR3 sequences, more than 13% seen once, with around 23% in the top ten. V was cut by 8 bases and J by 3 bases, with 7 bases left in between. CDR3 length equals 12 residues. Germline CDR1 reads MNHEY; CDR2 reads SMNVEV (reference sequence). The sequence came from a man in his late teens or twenties who had mild COVID-19 (a few samples of this study predate the infection). Cell type and time point are not known. J is TRBJ2-2 and V is TRBV27, with D tentatively TRBD1 (6 bases). Source material: PBMCs or a T cell subset sorted from them (not recorded which). The CDR3 nucleotides read TGTGCCAGCCAGGGGTACACCGGGGAGCTGTTTTTT. Translated: CASQGYTGELFF.